This entry lists 20 T cell receptor beta chains sequenced from one sample in a study of brain T cells in children with intractable seizures. This table comes from immunoSEQ multiplex PCR, and its TCRdb copy is limited to in-frame clones, with some not included. The sample records about 22,000 clones, approximately 94% being singletons. Source: peripheral blood, taken at surgery. The receptors stem from a boy aged 5-17 years with focal cortical dysplasia and intractable seizures.

This clone was seen a handful of times. The chain links TRBV6-1 to TRBJ2-6, with no clear D. The CDR3 extends over 15 amino acids. Deletions cut 1 base from V and 0 bases from J, with 4 bases between. Germline values: CDR1 MNHNS, CDR2 SASEGT. CDR3 protein: CASSEDSSGANVLTF. In DNA form, the CDR3 reads TGTGCCAGCAGTGAAGACAGCTCTGGGGCCAACGTCCTGACTTTC.

V usage is TRBV9 and J usage is TRBJ2-5, with 11 bases matching TRBD2. The CDR3 is made up of 20 amino acids. Germline assignment: CDR1 SGDLS and CDR2 YYNGEE. Trimming cost V 0 bases and J 2 bases; bases outside gene matches: 15. CDR3 sequence: CASSVGPGLAGGGFQETQYF. CDR3 sequence (DNA): TGTGCCAGCAGCGTAGGGCCCGGGCTAGCGGGGGGAGGATTTCAAGAGACCCAGTACTTC.

The rearrangement joins TRBV6-5 to TRBJ2-1, with no clear D. This CDR3 region has 13 residues. Looked up from germline, CDR1 is MNHEY and CDR2 is SVGAGI. V dropped 6 bases and J dropped 4 bases, with 10 bases sitting between them. CDR3 loop: CASRTGPYNEQFF. The DNA for the CDR3 is TGTGCCAGCAGGACCGGACCTTACAATGAGCAGTTCTTC.

In DNA form, the CDR3 reads TGTGCCAGCAGCTTGAACGATAACATTCAGTACTTC. It is translated as CASSLNDNIQYF. The chain combines TRBV5-4 with TRBJ2-4; D gene uncertain. V was clipped by 1 base and J by 7 bases, with 6 bases between them. This CDR3 contains 12 residues. Germline CDR1 SGHNT, CDR2 YYREEE (reference sequence). Together with reference TRBV5-4 and TRBJ2-4, the CDR3 gives the full variable domain: ETGVTQSPTHLIKTRGQQVTLRCSSQSGHNTVSWYQQALGQGPQFIFQYYREEENGRGNFPPRFSGLQFPNYSSELNVNALELDDSALYLCASSLNDNIQYFGAGTRLSVL.

The chain combines TRBV10-3 with TRBJ1-1; 8 bases match TRBD1. J was trimmed by 4 bases and V by 7 bases; bases with no gene match: 5. The germline V gene has CDR1 ENHRY and CDR2 SYGVKD. This CDR3 contains 13 residues. CDR3 coding DNA: TGTGCCATCACCAGGACAGGGACCACTGAAGCTTTCTTT. This codes for CAITRTGTTEAFF.

This clone has only one observation. The chain combines TRBV20-1 with TRBJ2-1; D is undetermined. Trimming took 6 bases from V and 2 from J, leaving 2 bases between them. The germline V gene has CDR1 DFQATT and CDR2 SNEGSKA (reference sequence). CDR3 size: 10 residues. DNA for the CDR3: TGCAGTGCCCCCTACAATGAGCAGTTCTTC. Its translation is CSAPYNEQFF.

V gene TRBV7-9 combines with J gene TRBJ1-1, with D uncertain. This CDR3 comprises 12 residues. Trimming shortened V by 5 bases and J by 8 bases, and 12 bases separated the two germline ends. The germline gives CDR1 SEHNR, CDR2 FQNEAQ (reference sequence). CDR3 amino acids: CASSLDGREAFF. Written as DNA, the CDR3 is TGTGCCAGCAGCCTGGATGGGAGGGAAGCTTTCTTT.

J is TRBJ1-6 and V is TRBV6-5; D possibly corresponds to TRBD1 (5 bases). This CDR3 is built from 16 residues. The germline gives CDR1 MNHEY, CDR2 SVGAGI. Trimming took 2 bases from V and 8 from J, leaving 16 bases between them. CDR3 region: CASSYGRYRFDSPLHF. The DNA of the CDR3 is TGTGCCAGCAGTTACGGCCGGTACAGGTTCGATTCACCCCTCCACTTT.

This sequence joins TRBV4-2 and TRBJ2-6; D remains unclear. The CDR3 spans 17 residues. The germline CDR1 and CDR2 sequences are LGHNA and YNFKEQ. Trimming removed 4 bases from V and 0 bases from J, with 13 bases in between. The CDR3 reads CASSLETQSSGANVLTF. The CDR3 DNA follows: TGTGCCAGCAGCCTCGAAACACAGAGCTCTGGGGCCAACGTCCTGACTTTC.

The V and J genes are TRBV20-1 and TRBJ1-1; D gene uncertain. Germline loops: CDR1 DFQATT, CDR2 SNEGSKA (reference sequence). V was trimmed by 6 bases and J by 4 bases, leaving 9 bases between them. This CDR3 spans 11 amino acids. The CDR3 protein is CSAQSGTEAFF. The DNA of the CDR3 is TGCAGTGCCCAGTCGGGCACTGAAGCTTTCTTT.

The rearrangement uses TRBV16 and TRBJ1-5; D remains ambiguous. Trimming stripped 2 bases from V and 7 bases from J, with 6 bases between. Germline CDR1 and CDR2: KGHSY and FQNENV. The CDR3 spans 12 residues. The CDR3 DNA is TGTGCCAGCAGCCAACCCTTACAGCCCCAGCATTTT. This codes for CASSQPLQPQHF.

The chain carries TRBV19 and TRBJ1-2; possible D gene TRBD1, 5 bases. Looked up from germline, CDR1 is LNHDA and CDR2 is SQIVND (reference sequence). The CDR3 totals 14 residues. Trimming stripped 4 bases from V and 4 bases from J, with 13 bases between. CDR3: CASSTGTASYGYTF. The CDR3 coding sequence is TGTGCCAGTAGTACCGGGACCGCTAGCTATGGCTACACCTTC.

This clone was seen just once. This rearrangement joins TRBV6-5 to TRBJ1-2; D not resolved. The germline V gene encodes CDR1 MNHEY and CDR2 SVGAGI. V was clipped by 2 bases and J by 7 bases, with 8 bases between them. The CDR3 covers 12 residues. The CDR3 sequence: CASSYEGFGYTF. The CDR3 DNA reads TGTGCCAGCAGTTACGAAGGATTTGGCTACACCTTC.

This chain links TRBV3-1 (or the pseudogene TRBV3-2) with TRBJ2-3; maybe TRBD2 (6 bases). The ends were cut back, 2 bases at V and 0 bases at J, with 15 bases in the middle. CDR3 length equals 17 residues. Germline lookup yields CDR1 LGHDT and CDR2 YNNKEL (reference sequence). DNA for the CDR3: TGTGCCAGCAGCCAACCTTCCCCTAGCGCTAGCACAGATACGCAGTATTTT. It yields the protein CASSQPSPSASTDTQYF.

V gene TRBV5-1 combines with J gene TRBJ2-2, with D hard to call. Deletions cut 5 bases from V and 0 bases from J, with 11 bases between. CDR1 SGHRS and CDR2 YFSETQ come from the germline V gene. The CDR3 length is 15 residues. CDR3 sequence: CASSLILTNTGELFF. CDR3 bases: TGCGCCAGCAGTCTTATATTGACGAACACCGGGGAGCTGTTTTTT.

This clone was detected once. The V gene is TRBV27, the J gene TRBJ2-5, with 9 bases aligning to TRBD2. V shed 6 bases, J shed 5 bases, and the junction held 13 bases outside the gene matches. The CDR3 covers 16 residues. Germline V CDR1 and CDR2: MNHEY, SMNVEV (reference sequence). In nucleotides, the CDR3 is TGTGCCAGCAGGGCCTTTAGCGGGAGTGGGATTGAGACCCAGTACTTC. Translating it yields CASRAFSGSGIETQYF.

V and J are TRBV7-3 and TRBJ1-1; 9 bases match TRBD1. Germline CDR1 SGHTA, CDR2 FQGTGA. The V and J ends lost 8 bases and 5 bases, in that order; junction bases with no gene match: 6. The length of the CDR3 is 13 residues. CDR3 nucleotide sequence: TGTGCCAGCGGCGAGGGGACAGGGACTGAAGCTTTCTTT. Translation gives CASGEGTGTEAFF. The full variable domain, with the rest looked up from reference TRBV7-3 and TRBJ1-1, is GAGVSQTPSNKVTEKGKYVELRCDPISGHTALYWYRQSLGQGPEFLIYFQGTGAADDSGLPNDRFFAVRPEGSVSTLKIQRTERGDSAVYLCASGEGTGTEAFFGQGTRLTVV.

The rearrangement uses TRBV6-5 and TRBJ1-2; a possible D gene is TRBD1 (6 bases). Trimming cost V 4 bases and J 8 bases, with 11 bases left between them. The CDR3 sequence is 12 residues long. Germline assignment: CDR1 MNHEY and CDR2 SVGAGI. The CDR3 DNA reads as TGTGCCAGCAGTTTACAGGGCCTGGGCTACACCTTC. It specifies CASSLQGLGYTF.

This chain joins TRBV7-2 and TRBJ2-5; 15 nucleotides agree with TRBD2. CDR1 and CDR2 (germline): SGHTA, FQGNSA. J was trimmed by 1 base and V by 5 bases; bases with no gene match: 5. This CDR3 region has 17 residues. CDR3 amino acids: CASSPPGLAGGQETQYF. CDR3 nucleotides: TGTGCCAGCAGCCCGCCGGGACTAGCGGGGGGCCAAGAGACCCAGTACTTC.

The chain uses TRBV19 and TRBJ2-1; 16 bases map to TRBD2. CDR1 and CDR2 (germline): LNHDA, SQIVND (reference sequence). Trimming cost V 6 bases and J 7 bases; bases outside gene matches: 12. There are 18 residues in the CDR3. Written as DNA, the CDR3 is TGTGCCAGTAGAGACTTTGGGACTAGCGGGAGGGCCAGGAATGAGCAGTTCTTC. It codes for CASRDFGTSGRARNEQFF.